A selection of T cell receptor beta chains follows, all from one sample in a study of CD8 T cells in ankylosing spondylitis. TCRdb processed the 5' RACE reads anew with MiXCR; each CDR3 protein has one entry. The sample lists over 600,000 distinct CDR3 sequences; roughly 20% were seen once. Material for sequencing was blood, either unsorted or a sorted T cell fraction (not recorded which). Receptor source: a male donor with ankylosing spondylitis. The CDR3 runs from the conserved cysteine through the conserved F or W. The D gene is left open where the match is weak. The size entry is marked missing in some rows and otherwise reads once, few, many or a size class.

d_gene	j_gene	abundance	v_gene	len	CDR3nt	CDR3aa
TRBD2	TRBJ2-1	once	TRBV5-4	16	TGTGCCAGCAGCGCCCCGGGAAGCGGGAGGGGTAATGAGCAGTTCTTC	CASSAPGSGRGNEQFF
TRBD1	TRBJ1-4	few	TRBV5-1	15	TGCGCCAGCAGCCCGGGACAGGCGGATAATGAAAAACTGTTTTTT	CASSPGQADNEKLFF
-	TRBJ1-1	-	TRBV4-2	15	TGTGCCAGCAGCCAAGATATGGGGCGTTTCGGTGAAGCTTTCTTT	CASSQDMGRFGEAFF
TRBD1	TRBJ2-7	-	TRBV5-5	15	TGTGCCAGCAGCAGCGGACAGGGGCGCTCCTACGAGCAGTACTTC	CASSSGQGRSYEQYF
-	TRBJ2-6	-	TRBV4-2	17	TGTGCCAGCAGCCAAGATTATGGCGCAAGTCGGGCCAACGTCCTGACTTTC	CASSQDYGASRANVLTF
-	TRBJ2-3	few	TRBV15	13	TGTGCCACCAGCAGAGATATCGGGGATCCGCAGTATTTT	CATSRDIGDPQYF
-	TRBJ2-3	-	TRBV2	14	TGTGCCAGCAGTGGTATCTCTAGCACAGATACGCAGTATTTT	CASSGISSTDTQYF
TRBD1	TRBJ1-5	-	TRBV2	15	TGTGCCAGCAGACGCCGGGACAGGGACAATCAGCCCCAGCATTTT	CASRRRDRDNQPQHF
-	TRBJ2-5	many	TRBV12-3/TRBV12-4	14	TGTGCCAGCAGTTTTCGCGACAGGCAAGAGACCCAGTACTTC	CASSFRDRQETQYF
-	TRBJ2-3	few	TRBV7-6	15	TGTGCCAGCAGCTTACAGCTAAGCCCAGGGGATACGCAGTATTTT	CASSLQLSPGDTQYF
-	TRBJ1-2	few	TRBV4-1	15	TGCGCCAGCAGCCAAGCTCCGGGGCCGGCCTATGGCTACACCTTC	CASSQAPGPAYGYTF
TRBD1	TRBJ1-4	-	TRBV20-1	15	TGCAGTGCTAGAGATATTAAGGGGGCATGGGAAAAACTGTTTTTT	CSARDIKGAWEKLFF
TRBD1	TRBJ1-4	few	TRBV6-1	15	TGTGCCAGCAAGGGACAGGGGAAACTAAATGAAAAACTGTTTTTT	CASKGQGKLNEKLFF
TRBD2	TRBJ2-1	-	TRBV24-1	16	TGTGCCACCAGTGATTCCAGCGGGAGGGCCGGAAATGAGCAGTTCTTC	CATSDSSGRAGNEQFF
TRBD1	TRBJ1-1	few	TRBV12-3/TRBV12-4	15	TGTGCCAGCAGTTTCAGCGGACAGGGAGGCACTGAAGCTTTCTTT	CASSFSGQGGTEAFF
-	TRBJ2-7	-	TRBV4-1	16	TGCGCCAGCAGCCAAGCGTGGGGACCAAAGGGAGACGAGCAGTACTTC	CASSQAWGPKGDEQYF
-	TRBJ2-1	few	TRBV24-1	14	TGTGCCACCAGTATGGGCCCTGCGTGGGGTGAGCAGTTCTTC	CATSMGPAWGEQFF
TRBD1	TRBJ2-5	few	TRBV5-5	15	TGTGCCAGCAGCTTGGACAGGGGGTACCAAGAGACCCAGTACTTC	CASSLDRGYQETQYF
-	TRBJ2-7	-	TRBV12-3/TRBV12-4	14	TGTGCCAGCAGCGAGGATGGGGGCTCCTACGAGCAGTACTTC	CASSEDGGSYEQYF